The 11 T cell receptor beta chains below were found in one sample sequenced in a study of cytomegalovirus exposure and HLA in healthy donors. Researchers ran the PCR with 60 Vbeta and 13 Jbeta primers. Assay used: immunoSEQ multiplex PCR; TCRdb lists only in-frame clones, some missing. This repertoire shows roughly 100,000 clones, roughly three quarters found once; its top ten account for approximately 10%. Sequencing was done on a sample of PBMCs. All receptors derive from a young woman in good health and CMV-seropositive.

The chain uses TRBV7-8 and TRBJ2-7, with 9 nucleotides matching TRBD2. This CDR3 region has 14 residues. Germline CDR1 is SGHVS and CDR2 is FQNEAQ. V lost 4 bases and J lost 3; bases outside the gene matches: 4. CDR3 DNA sequence: TGTGCCAGCAGCTCTGGAGCGGGAGGCTACGAGCAGTACTTC. It specifies CASSSGAGGYEQYF.

The chain joins TRBV5-4 to TRBJ1-2; TRBD1 agrees at 9 bases. V shed 4 bases, J shed 7 bases, and the junction held 8 bases outside the gene matches. Germline CDR1 is SGHNT and CDR2 is YYREEE (reference sequence). This CDR3 has 14 residues. DNA of the CDR3: TGTGCCAGCAGCGGGGCGGGACAGGGTGGTGGCTACACCTTC. Residues: CASSGAGQGGGYTF.

V gene TRBV28 combines with J gene TRBJ1-2; 10 nucleotides align to TRBD1. Germline lookup yields CDR1 MDHEN and CDR2 SYDVKM. Germline trimming cut 4 bases from V and 2 bases from J; bases unmatched to any gene: 7. This CDR3 comprises 16 residues. The CDR3 bases are TGTGCCAGCAGTTCACCCCGACAGGGGGCGAACTATGGCTACACCTTC. It encodes CASSSPRQGANYGYTF.

The table lists this clone with a few counts. The chain is built from TRBV7-8 and TRBJ2-7, with a weak D call TRBD1 (6 bases). V shed 1 base and J shed 4 bases, with 14 bases lying between them. Germline assignment: CDR1 SGHVS and CDR2 FQNEAQ. The length of the CDR3 is 15 residues. The CDR3 loop reads CASSLDRDTRYEQYF. The CDR3, as DNA: TGTGCCAGCAGCTTAGATCGGGACACTCGATACGAGCAGTACTTC.

The chain recombines TRBV28 with TRBJ1-5; TRBD1 matches at 9 bases. Germline values: CDR1 MDHEN, CDR2 SYDVKM. Trimming cost V 3 bases and J 3 bases; bases outside gene matches: 9. The CDR3 extends over 17 amino acids. DNA of the CDR3: TGTGCCAGCAGTTTCCGGGGGGGACAGGGATTCAATCAGCCCCAGCATTTT. Amino acid sequence: CASSFRGGQGFNQPQHF. Full variable domain (outside the CDR3, taken from reference TRBV28 and TRBJ1-5): DVKVTQSSRYLVKRTGEKVFLECVQDMDHENMFWYRQDPGLGLRLIYFSYDVKMKEKGDIPEGYSVSREKKERFSLILESASTNQTSMYLCASSFRGGQGFNQPQHFGDGTRLSIL.

The J gene is TRBJ1-5, the V gene TRBV28; TRBD1 agrees at 7 bases. The ends lost 8 bases at V and 5 bases at J; junction bases unmatched: 9. The V gene's germline CDR1 is MDHEN and CDR2 SYDVKM. The CDR3 covers 14 residues. CDR3 nucleotides: TGTGCCAGCGGAGGGACAGAGTCCGATCAGCCCCAGCATTTT. Amino acid sequence: CASGGTESDQPQHF.

This clone occurred a few times. The chain has TRBV28 and TRBJ1-5; D is unclear. The CDR3 has 12 amino acids. Germline CDR1 is MDHEN and CDR2 is SYDVKM. The germline V and J ends were trimmed by 7 bases and 6 bases, with 10 bases remaining between them. CDR3 amino acids: CASTIPGQPQHF. The CDR3 region has the DNA TGTGCCAGCACCATACCGGGTCAGCCCCAGCATTTT.

The gene calls are TRBV25-1 and TRBJ1-4, with D uncertain. V lost 7 bases and J lost 7, with 13 bases in between. The CDR3 runs 13 residues. The V gene's germline CDR1 is MGHDK and CDR2 SYGVNS. The CDR3 DNA reads TGTGCCAGCACCTGGCGGGGTAGTGAAAAACTGTTTTTT. Translation gives CASTWRGSEKLFF.

V gene TRBV15 combines with J gene TRBJ2-1; TRBD1 is a possible D gene (5 bases). With 6 bases removed from V and 3 bases from J, the gap between germline ends came to 12 bases. CDR3 length: 14 amino acids. Germline values: CDR1 LNHNV, CDR2 YYDKDF (reference sequence). CDR3 nucleotide sequence: TGTGCCACCAGACGGAGCAGGGACTACAATGAGCAGTTCTTC. This encodes CATRRSRDYNEQFF.

This clone was seen just once. This chain uses TRBV5-4 with TRBJ2-1; 8 positions agree with TRBD2. The CDR3 is made up of 16 amino acids. V was clipped by 4 bases and J by 6 bases; unmatched bases: 12. Germline CDR1 is SGHNT and CDR2 is YYREEE (reference sequence). CDR3 in amino acids: CASSTSAGTRGNEQFF. In nucleotides, the CDR3 is TGTGCCAGCAGCACTAGTGCCGGGACTAGAGGCAATGAGCAGTTCTTC.

V is TRBV7-9 and J is TRBJ2-7, with D perhaps TRBD2 (6 bases). V dropped 4 bases and J dropped 2 bases, with 15 bases sitting between them. The germline CDR1 and CDR2 sequences are SEHNR and FQNEAQ (reference sequence). This CDR3 is built from 15 residues. This chain's CDR3 is CASSSRRDGTYEQYF. In nucleotides, the CDR3 is TGTGCCAGCAGCTCTAGGAGGGACGGAACCTACGAGCAGTACTTC.